The 27 T cell receptor beta chains below all came from one sample that was sequenced in a study of shared clonotypes between healthy human individuals. The repertoire was sequenced with immunoSEQ multiplex PCR; TCRdb's copy has only in-frame clones and lacks some. The sample shows approximately 2,000,000 clones, 92% of them seen only once. The sequencing input was naive CD4+ T cells from PBMCs. Regarding subset: CD45RA+ positively selected. The source of these receptors is a man aged 18 to 29 in good health. Some clones in this sample may be carry-over from other donors' samples.

The chain carries TRBV19 and TRBJ2-7; D gene unclear. The CDR3 is 16 residues long. Germline V gives CDR1 LNHDA, CDR2 SQIVND (reference sequence). The germline V and J ends were trimmed by 3 bases and 2 bases, with 17 bases remaining between them. For the CDR3, the DNA is TGTGCCAGTAGTATCGTTGGAAGCCCTCGGACCTACGAGCAGTACTTC. Its protein product is CASSIVGSPRTYEQYF.

V gene TRBV11-2 combines with J gene TRBJ2-5, with D unclear. Germline values: CDR1 SGHAT, CDR2 FQNNGV. The V gene lost 0 bases and the J gene lost 5 bases, with 10 bases spanning the gap. The CDR3 sequence is 14 residues long. CDR3: CASSLDANRETQYF. The CDR3 bases are TGTGCCAGCAGCTTAGACGCGAACCGGGAGACCCAGTACTTC. The variable domain in full, completed from reference TRBV11-2 and TRBJ2-5, reads EAGVAQSPRYKIIEKRQSVAFWCNPISGHATLYWYQQILGQGPKLLIQFQNNGVVDDSQLPKDRFSAERLKGVDSTLKIQPAKLEDSAVYLCASSLDANRETQYFGPGTRLLVL.

The chain has TRBV10-3 and TRBJ2-3; 9 positions match TRBD2. This CDR3 is built from 16 residues. Per the germline V gene, CDR1 is ENHRY and CDR2 is SYGVKD. V shed 6 bases and J 0 bases; nucleotides not matched to a gene: 7. The CDR3 nucleotides read TGTGCCATCAGCCCATCTACTAGCGGGAGCACAGATACGCAGTATTTT. Its translation is CAISPSTSGSTDTQYF.

The CDR3 loop is CASRPNLGEQYF. CDR3 nucleotide sequence: TGTGCCAGCAGACCTAACCTAGGGGAGCAGTACTTC. V is TRBV2 and J is TRBJ2-7; unclear D gene. Germline loops: CDR1 SNHLY, CDR2 FYNNEI. This CDR3 is 12 amino acids long. Trimming left V 6 bases short and J 7 bases short, with 13 bases between.

CDR3 sequence reads: CAWSVSGGARTEAFF. As DNA, the CDR3 is TGTGCCTGGAGTGTATCAGGGGGCGCGAGAACTGAAGCTTTCTTT. The rearrangement joins TRBV30 to TRBJ1-1; 8 nucleotides match TRBD1. The CDR3 contains 15 residues. The ends lost 0 bases at V and 5 bases at J; junction bases unmatched: 8. CDR1 and CDR2 from the germline V gene are GTSNPN and SVGIG (reference sequence). The full variable domain, its missing parts supplied by reference TRBV30 and TRBJ1-1, is SQTIHQWPATLVQPVGSPLSLECTVEGTSNPNLYWYRQAAGRGLQLLFYSVGIGQISSEVPQNLSASRPQDRQFILSSKKLLLSDSGFYLCAWSVSGGARTEAFFGQGTRLTVV.

Concerning this clone itself: The sample holds other DNA sequences that translate to the same CDR3. V is TRBV5-1 and J is TRBJ2-1; TRBD1 aligns across 9 bases. This CDR3 spans 15 amino acids. The V and J ends lost 4 bases and 1 base, in that order; junction bases with no gene match: 3. Germline assignment: CDR1 SGHRS and CDR2 YFSETQ. The CDR3 sequence is CASSLTGGSYNEQFF. The CDR3 region has the DNA TGCGCCAGCAGCCTGACAGGGGGTTCCTACAATGAGCAGTTCTTC.

Comments on this clone: The sample contains more than one DNA sequence encoding this CDR3. CDR3 nucleotide sequence: TGTGCCAGTAGCAGGACGGGATCCTACGAGCAGTACTTC. It encodes CASSRTGSYEQYF. V and J are TRBV19 and TRBJ2-7; the D gene is possibly TRBD2 (5 bases). In germline, CDR1 is LNHDA, CDR2 SQIVND (reference sequence). The CDR3 runs to 13 residues. The germline V and J ends were trimmed by 6 bases and 1 base, with 10 bases remaining between them.

This clone has a single count. The chain uses TRBV12-1 and TRBJ1-5. TRBV12-1 is described as a pseudogene. The CDR3 has 14 amino acids. The CDR3 reads CASSGGLRGHAQHF. For the CDR3, the DNA is TGTGCCAGCAGCGGTGGCCTGAGGGGTCACGCCCAGCATTTT.

The rearrangement joins TRBV9 to TRBJ2-3; possibly TRBD1 or TRBD2 for D (5 bases each). The CDR3 is made up of 17 amino acids. The germline V and J ends were trimmed by 4 bases and 0 bases, with 18 bases remaining between them. From germline, CDR1 is SGDLS and CDR2 YYNGEE. In nucleotides, the CDR3 is TGTGCCAGCAGCACTGGGACCGACCCTTCTAGCACAGATACGCAGTATTTT. This sequence encodes CASSTGTDPSSTDTQYF. Variable domain in full (rest from reference TRBV9 and TRBJ2-3): DSGVTQTPKHLITATGQRVTLRCSPRSGDLSVYWYQQSLDQGLQFLIQYYNGEERAKGNILERFSAQQFPDLHSELNLSSLELGDSALYFCASSTGTDPSSTDTQYFGPGTRLTVL.

The chain carries TRBV28 and TRBJ1-2; D unresolved. There are 11 residues in the CDR3. Germline CDR1 is MDHEN and CDR2 is SYDVKM. V dropped 6 bases and J dropped 6 bases, with 8 bases sitting between them. The CDR3 region is CASRARDGYTF. The CDR3 DNA sequence: TGTGCCAGCAGGGCCCGGGATGGCTACACCTTC.

The CDR3 nucleotides read TGCGCCAGCAGCTTGGACTTCGGGGAGCTGTTTTTT. Translation gives CASSLDFGELFF. The chain has TRBV5-1 and TRBJ2-2; no reliable D call. Germline values: CDR1 SGHRS, CDR2 YFSETQ. V lost 0 bases, J lost 7 bases, and 4 bases lay in between. The CDR3 runs to 12 residues.

This chain uses TRBV6-5 with TRBJ2-7; tentatively, D is TRBD1 (5 bases). Between the trimmed V and J ends, which lost 2 bases and 4 bases, there was a span of 12 bases. Germline V gives CDR1 MNHEY, CDR2 SVGAGI. The CDR3 consists of 14 residues. CDR3 bases: TGTGCCAGCAGTTACACCCTGGGGCTATACGAGCAGTACTTC. Its translation: CASSYTLGLYEQYF.

The chain couples TRBV6-5 to TRBJ2-5; TRBD1 or TRBD2 may be the D gene (5 bases each). Per germline, CDR1 MNHEY and CDR2 SVGAGI. The CDR3 is 12 residues long. The ends were cut back, 6 bases at V and 1 base at J, with 6 bases in the middle. CDR3 residues: CASRGTQETQYF. The CDR3 DNA is TGTGCCAGCAGAGGGACCCAAGAGACCCAGTACTTC.

Details on this clone: This specimen includes other DNA sequences encoding the same CDR3. The rearrangement links TRBV5-1 to TRBJ1-3; perhaps TRBD1 as D (6 bases). V gave up 3 bases and J gave up 0 bases, with 10 bases separating them. Germline CDR1 and CDR2: SGHRS and YFSETQ. CDR3 length: 15 residues. CDR3 coding DNA: TGCGCCAGCAGCTCCGGACAGAGCTCTGGAAACACCATATATTTT. This codes for CASSSGQSSGNTIYF.

The chain combines TRBV6-1 with TRBJ2-7; D gene ambiguous. The CDR3 is 16 amino acids. V was cut by 2 bases and J by 2 bases, with 16 bases left in between. CDR1 and CDR2 from the germline V gene are MNHNS and SASEGT. The CDR3 sequence is CASSESSSKGPYEQYF. CDR3 nucleotide sequence: TGTGCCAGCAGTGAAAGTTCCTCAAAAGGCCCCTACGAGCAGTACTTC.

The chain employs TRBV5-1 and TRBJ1-2; 7 positions agree with TRBD1. The CDR3 has 13 residues. Germline V gene lookup returns CDR1 SGHRS and CDR2 YFSETQ. Trimming at V came to 3 bases and at J to 8 bases, leaving 7 bases not matched to a gene. The CDR3 bases are TGCGCCAGCAGCTCGACAGGGATCAGCGGCTACACCTTC. Residues: CASSSTGISGYTF.

The chain uses TRBV6-6 and TRBJ2-3; the D gene is possibly TRBD1 (8 bases). The germline CDR1 and CDR2 sequences are MNHNY and SVGAGI (reference sequence). Between the trimmed V and J ends, which lost 4 bases and 0 bases, there was a span of 14 bases. The CDR3 totals 16 residues. CDR3 bases: TGTGCCAGCAGTTTTAACAGGGGGGGGAGCACAGATACGCAGTATTTT. This sequence encodes CASSFNRGGSTDTQYF.

The chain employs TRBV5-4 and TRBJ2-3; D perhaps matches TRBD2 (6 bases). V was pared by 6 bases and J by 0 bases, with 11 bases between. From germline, CDR1 is SGHNT and CDR2 YYREEE (reference sequence). This CDR3 is built from 14 residues. CDR3: CASTTGGSTDTQYF. Written as DNA, the CDR3 is TGTGCCAGCACTACCGGAGGGAGCACAGATACGCAGTATTTT.

J is TRBJ1-5 and V is TRBV10-1; tentatively, D is TRBD1 (5 bases). Per germline, CDR1 WNHNN and CDR2 SYGVQD (reference sequence). Deletions cut 2 bases from V and 5 bases from J, with 13 bases between. This CDR3 is 15 amino acids long. CDR3 residues: CASSETGWVDQPQHF. The CDR3 region has the DNA TGCGCCAGCAGTGAGACAGGTTGGGTGGATCAGCCCCAGCATTTT.

This sequence joins TRBV11-2 and TRBJ1-5, with D unresolved. In germline, CDR1 is SGHAT, CDR2 FQNNGV. The CDR3 is 15 amino acids. Trimming pared 1 base from V and 3 bases from J, leaving 10 bases between. Written as DNA, the CDR3 is TGTGCCAGCAGCTTAGGCATCGGGATCAATCAGCCCCAGCATTTT. It codes for CASSLGIGINQPQHF.

The chain links TRBV6-6 to TRBJ1-5; 8 nucleotides agree with TRBD1. Germline loops: CDR1 MNHNY, CDR2 SVGAGI (reference sequence). There are 14 residues in the CDR3. The ends lost 2 bases at V and 5 bases at J; junction bases unmatched: 2. The CDR3 sequence is CASSYVTGDQPQHF. CDR3 bases: TGTGCCAGCAGTTACGTGACAGGGGATCAGCCCCAGCATTTT.

Concerning this clone: Other DNA sequences in this sample translate to the same CDR3. The V and J genes are TRBV9 and TRBJ2-2; D call uncertain. The CDR3 spans 14 residues. Germline V gene data show CDR1 as SGDLS and CDR2 as YYNGEE. Trimming left V 0 bases short and J 1 base short, with 4 bases between. The CDR3 region has the DNA TGTGCCAGCAGCGTAGTCGGGAACACCGGGGAGCTGTTTTTT. The encoded protein is CASSVVGNTGELFF.

This chain joins TRBV5-1 and TRBJ1-1; 7 nucleotides agree with TRBD1. The CDR3 is 13 residues long. Trimming removed 4 bases from V and 6 bases from J; junction bases left unmatched: 6. Looked up from germline, CDR1 is SGHRS and CDR2 is YFSETQ. The CDR3 nucleotides are TGCGCCAGCAGCCCACAAGACAGGGCTGAAGCTTTCTTT. Amino acid sequence: CASSPQDRAEAFF.

J is TRBJ1-2 and V is TRBV28; maybe TRBD1 (5 bases). The CDR3 is 18 amino acids. With 5 bases removed from V and 5 bases from J, the gap between germline ends came to 27 bases. CDR1 and CDR2 (germline): MDHEN, SYDVKM. CDR3 loop: CASSVTDSRGGPSYGYTF. CDR3 sequence (DNA): TGTGCCAGCAGTGTAACCGACTCCCGGGGGGGACCATCGTATGGCTACACCTTC.

Written as DNA, the CDR3 is TGTGCCAGCAGCCCTCGCCGGACTTCCTTCCAAGAGACCCAGTACTTC. This translates into CASSPRRTSFQETQYF. The rearrangement joins TRBV14 to TRBJ2-5; D perhaps matches TRBD2 (5 bases). The CDR3 spans 16 residues. Trimming stripped 4 bases from V and 1 base from J, with 16 bases between. Germline-derived CDR1 and CDR2 are SGHDN and FVKESK.

The V call is TRBV19, the J call TRBJ1-2; D unresolved. Trimming stripped 0 bases from V and 4 bases from J, with 12 bases between. This CDR3 contains 15 residues. Germline V gene data show CDR1 as LNHDA and CDR2 as SQIVND (reference sequence). Here the CDR3 reads CASSIDLGSFYGYTF. In DNA, the CDR3 is TGTGCCAGTAGTATAGATCTAGGATCTTTCTATGGCTACACCTTC.

CDR3: CASSYRFPGQGTEAFF. The CDR3 nucleotides read TGTGCCAGCAGTTACAGATTTCCGGGACAGGGCACTGAAGCTTTCTTT. V is TRBV6-5 and J is TRBJ1-1; 9 positions match TRBD1. V was pared by 2 bases and J by 4 bases, with 8 bases of the junction left unmatched. The length of the CDR3 is 16 residues. Germline V lookup: CDR1 MNHEY, CDR2 SVGAGI.